This entry concerns a single TCR beta chain. The antigen is undetermined. The germline gives CDR1 SGHTA, CDR2 FQGTGA. The CDR3 is made up of 15 amino acids. V dropped 2 bases and J dropped 3 bases, with 10 bases sitting between them. These data are taken from a study of cytomegalovirus exposure and HLA in healthy donors. Broader study findings: The majority of TCR sequences were rare, yet some public TCRs appeared in many donors. TCR beta sequences numbering 15,000 to 20,000 were associated with HLA alleles at 0.05 false discovery rate in a later analysis.

Researchers ran the PCR with 60 Vbeta and 13 Jbeta primers. Measured with immunoSEQ multiplex PCR; TCRdb has only the in-frame clones, and not every one. This sample carries 150,000 to 200,000 clones, 75% to 90% of them seen once, and the ten largest clones take approximately 0.87%. The receptor was derived from a girl aged 2-10 years in good health and CMV-seropositive. V is TRBV7-3 and J is TRBJ2-2; no reliable D call. Sequencing was done on a sample of PBMCs. The CDR3 DNA reads as TGTGCCAGCAGCTTAGCTGCGTCGGACACCGGGGAGCTGTTTTTT. The encoded protein is CASSLAASDTGELFF.